Below are 21 T cell receptor beta chains sequenced from a single sample in a study of vaccination effects on CD4 cells after COVID-19. Culture proceeded for approximately 9 days, and CD4+ T cells were then isolated. It was two doses of either the BNT162b2 or mRNA-1273 vaccine that participants received. The repertoire was sequenced with immunoSEQ multiplex PCR; TCRdb's copy has only in-frame clones and lacks some. This sample has fewer than 75,000 clones, with approximately 72% found just once. These receptors have no known antigen. The specimen comprised CD4+ T cells from PBMCs cultured without peptide, sampled after COVID-19 vaccination. The source is a human donor who received a COVID-19 vaccine.

The table lists this clone with a few counts. The V and J genes are TRBV11-2 and TRBJ1-3, with 7 nucleotides matching TRBD1. The germline V gene has CDR1 SGHAT and CDR2 FQNNGV. V was clipped by 4 bases and J by 2 bases; unmatched bases: 2. The CDR3 covers 14 residues. The CDR3 DNA reads as TGTGCCAGCAGCTCACAGGGGACTGGAAACACCATATATTTT. Translated, it gives CASSSQGTGNTIYF.

The genes are TRBV25-1 and TRBJ1-5; TRBD1 might be the D (6 bases). Germline CDR1 MGHDK, CDR2 SYGVNS. V lost 9 bases and J lost 7, with 22 bases in between. This CDR3 has 15 residues. CDR3 bases: TGTGCCAGGAAATTGGGACACCAGACGGGACAGCCCCAGCATTTT. Its translation: CARKLGHQTGQPQHF.

CDR3 loop: CAIKAPDGEKLFF. The CDR3 region has the DNA TGTGCCATCAAAGCGCCGGATGGGGAAAAACTGTTTTTT. This chain joins TRBV10-3 and TRBJ1-4, with D unresolved. The CDR3 is 13 amino acids. V shed 7 bases and J shed 8 bases, with 14 bases lying between them. CDR1 ENHRY and CDR2 SYGVKD come from the germline V gene.

The chain links TRBV24-1 to TRBJ2-2; tentatively, D is TRBD1 (6 bases). Germline CDR1 reads KGHDR; CDR2 reads SFDVKD. Trimming stripped 7 bases from V and 6 bases from J, with 14 bases between. There are 14 residues in the CDR3. CDR3 loop: CATRSQGTAGELFF. The CDR3 bases are TGTGCCACCAGATCGCAGGGGACGGCCGGGGAGCTGTTTTTT.

The V and J genes are TRBV9 and TRBJ2-6; either TRBD1 or TRBD2 may fit D (6 bases each). Deletions cut 5 bases from V and 3 bases from J, with 18 bases between. The germline V gene has CDR1 SGDLS and CDR2 YYNGEE. CDR3 length equals 17 residues. The CDR3 here is CASRAGRGAHGANVLTF. The CDR3 coding sequence is TGTGCCAGCAGGGCAGGAAGGGGGGCCCATGGGGCCAACGTCCTGACTTTC.

The V call is TRBV5-1, the J call TRBJ2-7; no reliable D call. The CDR3 is 13 amino acids. Germline loops: CDR1 SGHRS, CDR2 YFSETQ. Trimming took off 5 bases at V and 0 bases at J, with 9 bases between the two ends. CDR3 sequence: CASRFTHSYEQYF. In nucleotides, the CDR3 is TGCGCCAGCAGATTCACACACTCCTACGAGCAGTACTTC.

The genes are TRBV21-1 and TRBJ2-7; the table's D gene call, TRBD2, was not cross checked with the DNA. TRBV21-1 is marked as a pseudogene. This CDR3 has 16 residues. CDR3 amino acids: CASSKEMFREDYEQYF. The CDR3 nucleotides read TGTGCCAGCAGCAAAGAGATGTTTCGGGAGGATTACGAGCAGTACTTC.

The CDR3 DNA reads as TGCGCCAGCAGCCAAGAAGGTCTGGGCCACTACTACGAGCAGTACTTC. This gives the protein CASSQEGLGHYYEQYF. The chain uses TRBV4-1 and TRBJ2-7; D not resolved. The CDR3 loop spans 16 amino acids. V was cut by 0 bases and J by 3 bases, with 15 bases left in between. Germline values: CDR1 MGHRA, CDR2 YSYEKL.

The V gene is TRBV7-9, the J gene TRBJ1-1; 8 bases are a match to TRBD1. The germline CDR1 and CDR2 sequences are SEHNR and FQNEAQ (reference sequence). The CDR3 spans 14 residues. V gave up 5 bases and J gave up 5 bases; unmatched junction bases: 7. The DNA for the CDR3 is TGTGCCAGCAGCCCTGGACAGGGTGGGACTGAAGCTTTCTTT. Amino acid sequence: CASSPGQGGTEAFF.

This rearrangement joins TRBV7-2 to TRBJ2-3; 14 nucleotides align to TRBD2. The CDR3 covers 19 residues. Germline trimming cut 3 bases from V and 5 bases from J; bases unmatched to any gene: 13. CDR1 SGHTA and CDR2 FQGNSA come from the germline V gene. The CDR3 sequence: CASSLGLAGASRYVDTQYF. In DNA form, the CDR3 reads TGTGCCAGCAGCTTGGGACTAGCGGGGGCCTCGCGTTATGTAGATACGCAGTATTTT.

The J gene is TRBJ2-7, the V gene TRBV19, with D unresolved. Germline V gives CDR1 LNHDA, CDR2 SQIVND (reference sequence). CDR3 length: 13 residues. The ends were cut back, 1 base at V and 5 bases at J, with 9 bases in the middle. The CDR3, as DNA: TGTGCCAGTAGTATAGGATTAAAAAACGAGCAGTACTTC. This gives the protein CASSIGLKNEQYF.

The chain links TRBV3-1 (or the pseudogene TRBV3-2) to TRBJ2-7; no clear D gene. There are 13 residues in the CDR3. Per the germline V gene, CDR1 is LGHDT and CDR2 is YNNKEL (reference sequence). V was clipped by 1 base and J by 5 bases, with 9 bases between them. The CDR3 loop reads CASSQVGRNEQYF. The CDR3 DNA reads as TGTGCCAGCAGCCAAGTGGGCCGAAACGAGCAGTACTTC.

The genes are TRBV6-6 and TRBJ1-1; TRBD1 might be the D (5 bases). The CDR3 loop spans 13 amino acids. Germline assignment: CDR1 MNHNY and CDR2 SVGAGI (reference sequence). V shed 10 bases and J shed 4 bases, with 16 bases lying between them. The CDR3 DNA reads as TGTGCCACCAGGGTGGTAACGGCCACTGAAGCTTTCTTT. This encodes CATRVVTATEAFF.

The rearrangement joins TRBV18 to TRBJ1-1; maybe TRBD1 (6 bases). Germline-derived CDR1 and CDR2 are KGHSH and LQKENI. The V end was cut by 3 bases, the J end by 0 bases, with 8 bases between. This CDR3 comprises 14 residues. The chain's CDR3 is CASSPDSVNTEAFF. CDR3 DNA sequence: TGTGCCAGCTCACCGGACAGCGTGAACACTGAAGCTTTCTTT.

The J gene is TRBJ2-7, the V gene TRBV2, with 8 bases aligning to TRBD1. The CDR3 contains 14 residues. Germline CDR1 is SNHLY and CDR2 is FYNNEI. V was clipped by 2 bases and J by 3 bases; unmatched bases: 3. The CDR3 spells CASSEPQGVYEQYF. CDR3 bases: TGTGCCAGCAGTGAACCACAGGGGGTCTACGAGCAGTACTTC.

The V gene is TRBV24-1, the J gene TRBJ2-2; 7 bases match TRBD2. This CDR3 has 16 amino acids. CDR1 KGHDR and CDR2 SFDVKD come from the germline V gene. V lost 2 bases and J lost 1; bases outside the gene matches: 3. DNA of the CDR3: TGTGCCACCAGTGATTCAGGGAGGGGGAACACCGGGGAGCTGTTTTTT. This encodes CATSDSGRGNTGELFF.

The rearrangement joins TRBV20-1 to TRBJ2-7; tentatively, D is TRBD2 (6 bases). The CDR3 covers 14 residues. CDR1 and CDR2 from the germline V gene are DFQATT and SNEGSKA (reference sequence). The V and J ends lost 3 bases and 7 bases respectively, with 19 bases between them. The CDR3 loop is CSASSDGGMGEQYF. The CDR3 DNA reads as TGCAGTGCTAGTTCAGACGGGGGAATGGGGGAGCAGTACTTC.

Regarding this clone: Its ends do not fully match the called genes, so a read error is possible. The chain uses TRBV2 and TRBJ2-5, with 9 bases identical to TRBD2. The CDR3 runs to 12 residues. Germline assignment: CDR1 SNHLY and CDR2 FYNNEI. The CDR3 DNA follows: TGTGCCAGCAGTGGGCTAGCGGGGACCAAGTACTTC. It yields the protein CASSGLAGTKYF.

The V and J genes are TRBV11-1 and TRBJ2-4; the D is unclear. V was trimmed by 1 base and J by 7 bases, leaving 8 bases between them. Per the germline V gene, CDR1 is SGHAT and CDR2 is FQDESV (reference sequence). This CDR3 comprises 13 residues. The CDR3 here is CASSLVQANIQYF. The CDR3, as DNA: TGTGCCAGCAGCTTAGTGCAGGCGAACATTCAGTACTTC.

V and J are TRBV5-1 and TRBJ1-3; D possibly corresponds to TRBD1 (6 bases). V was clipped by 2 bases and J by 8 bases, with 11 bases between them. Germline V gives CDR1 SGHRS, CDR2 YFSETQ. The CDR3 has 13 amino acids. In DNA, the CDR3 is TGCGCCAGCAGCTTTGGCAGGGGACACACCATATATTTT. It specifies CASSFGRGHTIYF.

The chain joins TRBV30 to TRBJ2-4, with D maybe TRBD1 (6 bases). Trimming removed 0 bases from V and 8 bases from J, with 14 bases in between. The CDR3 has 14 residues. Germline-derived CDR1 and CDR2 are GTSNPN and SVGIG (reference sequence). The CDR3 reads CAWSVFQGTDIQYF. CDR3 in DNA: TGTGCCTGGAGTGTTTTTCAGGGGACCGACATTCAGTACTTC.